Detailed here is one T cell receptor beta chain. Since the CDR3 does not end with the conserved phenylalanine or tryptophan, this likely comes from a read error. TCRdb passed the 5' RACE reads through MiXCR, listing each CDR3 protein once. The sample includes about 64,000 distinct CDR3 sequences, about 20% of them seen just once. V lost 5 bases and J 6 bases, leaving 11 bases between the germline ends. Germline-derived CDR1 and CDR2 are SGHRS and YFSETQ. This CDR3 is 13 amino acids long. The chain links TRBV5-1 to TRBJ2-2; D may match TRBD1 or TRBD2 (5 bases each). The receptor was isolated from a female donor with breast cancer. The sample was memory CD4+ T cells sorted from a lymph node. As to subset: memory CD4+ T cells, CD4+CD45RO+CD25-. The chain's CDR3 is CASSRDRPGELFL. The CDR3 bases are TGCGCCAGCAGTCGGGACCGTCCCGGGGAGCTGTTTCTT.